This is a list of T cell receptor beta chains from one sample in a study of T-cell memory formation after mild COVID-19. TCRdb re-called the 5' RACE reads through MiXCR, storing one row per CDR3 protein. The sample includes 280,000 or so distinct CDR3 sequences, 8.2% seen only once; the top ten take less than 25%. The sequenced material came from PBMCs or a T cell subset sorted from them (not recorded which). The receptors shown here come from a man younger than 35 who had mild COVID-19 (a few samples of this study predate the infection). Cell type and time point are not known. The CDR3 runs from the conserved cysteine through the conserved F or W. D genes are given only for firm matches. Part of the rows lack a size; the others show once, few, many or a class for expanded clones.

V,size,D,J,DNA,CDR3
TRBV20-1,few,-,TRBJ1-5,TGCAGTGCTAGGATGGGAGATAGCAATCAGCCCCAGCATTTT,CSARMGDSNQPQHF
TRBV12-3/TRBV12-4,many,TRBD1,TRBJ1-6,TGTGCCAGCAGCCGGGGACAGTATTCACCCCTCCACTTT,CASSRGQYSPLHF
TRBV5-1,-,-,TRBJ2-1,TGCGCCAGCCATAGGGGGGAACTATACAATGAGCAGTTCTTC,CASHRGELYNEQFF
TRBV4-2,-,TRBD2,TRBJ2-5,TGTGCCAGCAGCCAAGAAGTAACTAGCGTTTCGGAGACCCAGTACTTC,CASSQEVTSVSETQYF
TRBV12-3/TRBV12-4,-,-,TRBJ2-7,TGTGCCAGCAGTCCCCGTCGGAGGTCCTACGAGCAGTACTTC,CASSPRRRSYEQYF
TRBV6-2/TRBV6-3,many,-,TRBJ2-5,TGTGCCAGCAGTGGGACGGAAGAGACCCAGTACTTC,CASSGTEETQYF
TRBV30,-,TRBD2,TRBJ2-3,TGTGCCTGGAGTGTAGCGGGGGGGCGAACAGATACGCAGTATTTT,CAWSVAGGRTDTQYF
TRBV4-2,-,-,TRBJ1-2,TGTGCCCGCAGCCAAGATTGGGGTTCTAACTATGGCTACACCTTC,CARSQDWGSNYGYTF
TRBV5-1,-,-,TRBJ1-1,TGCGCCAGCAGCTTGTCAGGGTCGCCCGAAGCTTTCTTT,CASSLSGSPEAFF
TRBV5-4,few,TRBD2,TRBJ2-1,TGTGCCAGCAGCTCGACCTTTGGACTAGCGGCATACAATGAGCAGTTCTTC,CASSSTFGLAAYNEQFF
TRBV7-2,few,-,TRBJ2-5,TGTGCCAGCAGCTTAGCCCAGGGGACCCAGTACTTC,CASSLAQGTQYF
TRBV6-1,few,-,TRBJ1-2,TGTGCCAGCAGCGGTTCCAGCTATGGCTACACCTTC,CASSGSSYGYTF
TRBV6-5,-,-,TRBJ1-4,TGTGCCAGCAGTTACGGGAGACACCCTGCAACTAATGAAAAACTGTTTTTT,CASSYGRHPATNEKLFF
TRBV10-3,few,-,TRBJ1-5,TGTGCCATCAGTGCGGCAGACGGCAATCAGCCCCAGCATTTT,CAISAADGNQPQHF
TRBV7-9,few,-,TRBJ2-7,TGTGCCAGCAGCTTAGCTCCTCCTGGGGGGTACGAGCAGTACTTC,CASSLAPPGGYEQYF
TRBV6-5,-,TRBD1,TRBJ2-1,TGTGCCAGCAGTTACATACAGGGGAATGAGCAGTTCTTC,CASSYIQGNEQFF
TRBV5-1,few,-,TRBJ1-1,TGCGCCAGCAGCCCGGTTATAGGGAACACTGAAGCTTTCTTT,CASSPVIGNTEAFF